A single T cell receptor beta chain is shown here with its context. The data derive from a study of T cell responses to AZD1222 COVID-19 vaccine. The CDR3 covers 18 residues. From germline, CDR1 is LGHDT and CDR2 YNNKEL (reference sequence). V was pared by 7 bases and J by 2 bases, with 10 bases of the junction left unmatched. TCRdb's copy holds only in-frame clones and misses some; the assay was immunoSEQ multiplex PCR. This table holds about 160,000 clones, approximately 92% found once. The receptor's source is an adult who received the AZD1222 COVID-19 vaccine. This chain links TRBV3-1 (or the pseudogene TRBV3-2) with TRBJ2-1; 14 nucleotides line up with TRBD2. The input for sequencing was peripheral blood, taken 28 days after the second AZD1222 dose. CDR3 DNA sequence: TGTGCCAGCAAGGGGACTAGCGGGAGTCCCGTCGCCTACAATGAGCAGTTCTTC. Translation gives CASKGTSGSPVAYNEQFF.